These T cell receptor beta chains were read from a single sample in a study of OX40 agonist ivuxolimab in advanced cancers. Data came from immunoSEQ multiplex PCR; TCRdb stores just in-frame clones and leaves some out. Among tens of thousands of clones, approximately 80% were seen once, and the ten largest hold 0.7%. The starting material was CD4+ or CD8+ T cells sorted from blood, obtained in a trial of the OX40 agonist ivuxolimab. The receptor set was obtained from an adult with an advanced solid tumor such as melanoma, head and neck, liver or kidney cancer. Both conserved end residues are part of each CDR3. The D gene is left open where the match is weak. Some rows mark clone size as missing; the rest say once, few, many or name a class of expanded clone.

once,TRBV6-4,TRBJ2-1,TRBD2,14,CASSDLAGGNEQFF,TGTGCCAGCAGTGATCTAGCGGGAGGGAATGAGCAGTTCTTC
.,TRBV5-1,TRBJ1-1,TRBD1,13,CASSRITGAEAFF,TGCGCCAGCAGCCGAATTACAGGGGCTGAAGCTTTCTTT
.,TRBV4-1,TRBJ2-5,.,14,CASSQGIGGETQYF,TGCGCCAGCAGCCAAGGGATTGGGGGTGAGACCCAGTACTTC
.,TRBV19,TRBJ2-3,TRBD2,18,CASSMTSGGPPSTDTQYF,TGTGCCAGTAGTATGACTAGCGGGGGGCCGCCTAGCACAGATACGCAGTATTTT
.,TRBV21-1,TRBJ2-7,.,14,CASGETGGPYEQYF,TGTGCCAGCGGGGAGACAGGGGGTCCCTACGAGCAGTACTTC
.,TRBV5-1,TRBJ2-1,TRBD2,15,CASSPGLARFYEQFF,TGCGCCAGCAGCCCGGGACTAGCGAGGTTTTATGAGCAGTTCTTC
.,TRBV7-9,TRBJ1-6,.,13,CASSRIDNSPLHF,TGTGCCAGCAGCCGTATCGACAATTCACCCCTCCACTTT
.,TRBV10-3,TRBJ2-5,TRBD2,15,CAISAASGGQETQYF,TGTGCCATCAGTGCGGCTAGCGGGGGCCAAGAGACCCAGTACTTC
.,TRBV25-1,TRBJ2-4,.,13,CASSALAKNIQYF,TGTGCCAGCAGTGCGCTAGCCAAAAACATTCAGTACTTC
.,TRBV11-2,TRBJ2-1,.,14,CASSLSLSLNEQFF,TGTGCCAGCAGCTTATCTTTATCCCTCAATGAGCAGTTCTTC
few,TRBV5-1,TRBJ2-5,.,14,CASSLVGGAETQYF,TGCGCCAGCAGCTTGGTGGGGGGGGCGGAGACCCAGTACTTC
.,TRBV9,TRBJ1-1,.,13,CASTKGQNTEAFF,TGTGCCAGCACCAAGGGGCAGAACACTGAAGCTTTCTTT
.,TRBV11-2,TRBJ2-2,.,15,CASSSDLRDTGELFF,TGTGCCAGCAGCTCGGACTTAAGGGACACCGGGGAGCTGTTTTTT
.,TRBV4-2,TRBJ1-5,.,18,CASSQNRGGRGSNQPQHF,TGTGCCAGCAGCCAAAATCGGGGGGGCAGAGGTAGCAATCAGCCCCAGCATTTT
.,TRBV7-6,TRBJ1-4,.,12,CASRSMGEKLFF,TGTGCCAGCAGGTCTATGGGGGAAAAACTGTTTTTT
.,TRBV5-1,TRBJ2-6,.,15,CASSLGTAGANVLTF,TGCGCCAGCAGCTTGGGAACTGCTGGGGCCAACGTCCTGACTTTC
.,TRBV7-9,TRBJ2-5,.,14,CASSSSGAGETQYF,TGTGCCAGCAGCTCATCGGGAGCTGGAGAGACCCAGTACTTC
.,TRBV14,TRBJ2-5,.,15,CASSQESRPAETQYF,TGTGCCAGCAGCCAAGAGAGCAGACCCGCTGAGACCCAGTACTTC
.,TRBV5-4,TRBJ2-1,.,14,CASSLVQGYNEQFF,TGTGCCAGCAGCTTGGTTCAGGGCTACAATGAGCAGTTCTTC
.,TRBV6-1,TRBJ1-2,.,11,CASSVGAGYTF,TGTGCCAGCAGTGTGGGGGCTGGCTACACCTTC
.,TRBV6-5,TRBJ2-5,TRBD1,12,CASRTGTETQYF,TGTGCCAGCAGGACAGGGACGGAGACCCAGTACTTC
few,TRBV5-1,TRBJ2-2,.,17,CASSVIATGPNTGELFF,TGCGCCAGCAGCGTTATAGCTACGGGGCCGAACACCGGGGAGCTGTTTTTT
.,TRBV19,TRBJ1-1,TRBD1,14,CASSPGQGGTEAFF,TGTGCCAGTAGCCCGGGACAGGGAGGCACTGAAGCTTTCTTT
.,TRBV25-1,TRBJ2-3,TRBD2,15,CASSPLAGGTDTQYF,TGTGCCAGCAGTCCACTAGCGGGAGGGACAGATACGCAGTATTTT
.,TRBV5-6,TRBJ2-3,TRBD1,15,CASSTRQGTPDTQYF,TGTGCCAGCAGCACCCGACAGGGGACCCCAGATACGCAGTATTTT
.,TRBV25-1,TRBJ2-5,TRBD1,15,CASSEGRGRQETQYF,TGTGCCAGCAGTGAAGGCAGGGGGCGACAAGAGACCCAGTACTTC
.,TRBV10-3,TRBJ1-2,.,15,CAISDLFTGNYGYTF,TGTGCCATCAGTGACCTATTTACAGGTAACTATGGCTACACCTTC
.,TRBV5-6,TRBJ1-2,.,13,CASSLGEVYGYTF,TGTGCCAGCAGCTTGGGGGAAGTCTATGGCTACACCTTC
.,TRBV27,TRBJ2-1,.,14,CASSLQVFSGEQFF,TGTGCCAGCAGTTTACAGGTTTTCAGCGGTGAGCAGTTCTTC
.,TRBV5-6,TRBJ2-3,.,16,CASSGGLSTITDTQYF,TGTGCCAGCAGCGGGGGACTCTCCACGATCACAGATACGCAGTATTTT
once,TRBV6-6,TRBJ2-1,TRBD2,12,CATVAGRNEQFF,TGTGCCACGGTAGCGGGACGCAATGAGCAGTTCTTC
once,TRBV11-3,TRBJ2-1,.,14,CASPADFSYNEQFF,TGTGCCAGCCCGGCCGATTTCTCCTACAATGAGCAGTTCTTC
.,TRBV2,TRBJ2-1,.,20,CASRRAPKIRDGSSYNEQFF,TGTGCCAGCAGACGAGCTCCTAAAATCCGGGACGGAAGCTCCTACAATGAGCAGTTCTTC
.,TRBV6-1,TRBJ1-5,.,14,CASTGRFSNQPQHF,TGTGCCAGCACAGGGCGGTTCAGCAATCAGCCCCAGCATTTT
.,TRBV5-1,TRBJ2-1,.,14,CASSSRWEYNEQFF,TGCGCCAGCAGCTCGCGGTGGGAATACAATGAGCAGTTCTTC